The 15 T cell receptor beta chains listed next were all sequenced from one sample in a study of cytomegalovirus exposure and HLA in healthy donors. Primers: 60 Vbeta forward and 13 Jbeta reverse. TCRdb's table, derived via immunoSEQ multiplex PCR, lists solely in-frame clones and lacks some. This sample has fewer than 200,000 clones, with almost 80% found just once. Sequencing was done on a sample of PBMCs. These receptor sequences come from a man aged 25-45 years in good health and CMV-seronegative.

This chain joins TRBV5-1 and TRBJ1-2; D not certain. The germline V and J ends were trimmed by 3 bases and 2 bases, with 8 bases remaining between them. The CDR3 is 13 amino acids. The V gene's germline CDR1 is SGHRS and CDR2 YFSETQ. The DNA for the CDR3 is TGCGCCAGCAGCTCCGCGGGGAACTATGGCTACACCTTC. It translates to CASSSAGNYGYTF.

The V and J genes are TRBV5-1 and TRBJ2-7; tentative D call: TRBD2 (6 bases). Germline V CDR1 and CDR2: SGHRS, YFSETQ. The CDR3 length is 15 residues. Trimming took 2 bases from V and 0 from J, leaving 12 bases between them. The CDR3 DNA is TGCGCCAGCAGCTTCAGGGCTAGCGACTCCTACGAGCAGTACTTC. Amino acids: CASSFRASDSYEQYF.

This clone was seen just once. The chain carries TRBV6-5 and TRBJ2-3; 7 bases match TRBD2. The CDR3 totals 14 residues. Germline trimming cut 0 bases from V and 6 bases from J; bases unmatched to any gene: 3. CDR1 and CDR2 from the germline V gene are MNHEY and SVGAGI. The CDR3 sequence: CASSYSPGGDTQYF. In DNA, the CDR3 is TGTGCCAGCAGTTACTCCCCCGGGGGGGATACGCAGTATTTT.

This clone was seen once. The gene calls are TRBV6-5 and TRBJ1-5; a weak D match, TRBD1 (6 bases). Germline V gives CDR1 MNHEY, CDR2 SVGAGI. CDR3 size: 16 residues. V was pared by 2 bases and J by 1 base, with 12 bases between. The CDR3 coding sequence is TGTGCCAGCAGTTACGGGGGGGCGGGGAGCAATCAGCCCCAGCATTTT. Amino acid sequence: CASSYGGAGSNQPQHF.

The chain has TRBV15 and TRBJ2-7, with D tentatively TRBD1 (5 bases). The germline V gene has CDR1 LNHNV and CDR2 YYDKDF (reference sequence). V shed 4 bases and J shed 5 bases, with 12 bases lying between them. This CDR3 is 13 amino acids long. CDR3 bases: TGTGCCACCAGCAAGGGGAACTCGCACGAGCAGTACTTC. It specifies CATSKGNSHEQYF.

This clone was seen a single time. The gene calls are TRBV11-1 and TRBJ2-5, with unresolved D. The CDR3 spans 14 residues. CDR1 is SGHAT, CDR2 FQDESV, per germline (reference sequence). V lost 1 base to trimming and J lost 1 base, with 7 bases between them. The chain's CDR3 is CASSLESLQETQYF. The CDR3 coding sequence is TGTGCCAGCAGCTTAGAAAGCCTCCAAGAGACCCAGTACTTC. Variable domain in full (rest from reference TRBV11-1 and TRBJ2-5): EAEVAQSPRYKITEKSQAVAFWCDPISGHATLYWYRQILGQGPELLVQFQDESVVDDSQLPKDRFSAERLKGVDSTLKIQPAELGDSAMYLCASSLESLQETQYFGPGTRLLVL.

The genes are TRBV2 and TRBJ2-5; D not certain. V was pared by 7 bases and J by 3 bases, with 9 bases between. This CDR3 is built from 12 residues. From germline, CDR1 is SNHLY and CDR2 FYNNEI. The CDR3 protein is CASKQTKETQYF. CDR3 nucleotide sequence: TGTGCCAGCAAACAGACAAAAGAGACCCAGTACTTC.

This clone was observed a few times. The chain carries TRBV2 and TRBJ2-2; 8 bases are a match to TRBD1. The CDR3 runs to 15 residues. Germline V gives CDR1 SNHLY, CDR2 FYNNEI. V trimming: 6 bases; J trimming: 1 base; junction bases outside the gene matches: 4. CDR3 nucleotide sequence: TGTGCCAGCAGGCAGGGGGCTGTGAACACCGGGGAGCTGTTTTTT. Protein sequence: CASRQGAVNTGELFF.

CDR3 in DNA: TGTGCCAGTAGTATTGTCCCCGACAGGATCTCCTACAATGAGCAGTTCTTC. It is translated as CASSIVPDRISYNEQFF. V and J are TRBV19 and TRBJ2-1; D is perhaps TRBD1 (6 bases). Germline V gene lookup returns CDR1 LNHDA and CDR2 SQIVND (reference sequence). This CDR3 has 17 amino acids. V lost 3 bases, J lost 0 bases, and 15 bases lay in between.

The gene calls are TRBV9 and TRBJ2-5; no firm D call. CDR1 is SGDLS, CDR2 YYNGEE, per germline. This CDR3 is built from 14 residues. The V gene lost 0 bases and the J gene lost 4 bases, with 10 bases spanning the gap. The CDR3 here is CASSVGDNLETQYF. CDR3 nucleotides: TGTGCCAGCAGCGTAGGTGATAACTTAGAGACCCAGTACTTC. Complete variable domain (other parts from reference TRBV9 and TRBJ2-5): DSGVTQTPKHLITATGQRVTLRCSPRSGDLSVYWYQQSLDQGLQFLIQYYNGEERAKGNILERFSAQQFPDLHSELNLSSLELGDSALYFCASSVGDNLETQYFGPGTRLLVL.

This chain connects TRBV18 to TRBJ1-1; D uncertain. V lost 2 bases, J lost 2 bases, and 6 bases lay in between. CDR1 KGHSH and CDR2 LQKENI come from the germline V gene. There are 13 residues in the CDR3. The DNA of the CDR3 is TGTGCCAGCTCACCAGAGTCCAACACTGAAGCTTTCTTT. Amino acid sequence: CASSPESNTEAFF.

The chain joins TRBV4-2 to TRBJ2-7, with 8 bases aligning to TRBD1. Trimming cost V 0 bases and J 3 bases; bases outside gene matches: 7. Looked up from germline, CDR1 is LGHNA and CDR2 is YNFKEQ. The CDR3 extends over 16 amino acids. CDR3 in DNA: TGTGCCAGCAGCCAAGATATCGGACAGGGTTTCTACGAGCAGTACTTC. Translation gives CASSQDIGQGFYEQYF.

The chain couples TRBV7-2 to TRBJ2-7; the match to TRBD1 covers 10 bases. From germline, CDR1 is SGHTA and CDR2 FQGNSA. The CDR3 runs to 13 residues. The junction had 3 bases not matched to a gene; V was cut back by 5 bases and J by 5 bases. In DNA form, the CDR3 reads TGTGCCAGCAGCGGACAGGGGGGAGACGAGCAGTACTTC. Residues: CASSGQGGDEQYF. Drawing the rest from reference TRBV7-2 and TRBJ2-7, the complete variable domain is GAGVSQSPSNKVTEKGKDVELRCDPISGHTALYWYRQSLGQGLEFLIYFQGNSAPDKSGLPSDRFSAERTGGSVSTLTIQRTQQEDSAVYLCASSGQGGDEQYFGPGTRLTVT.

The V gene is TRBV10-1, the J gene TRBJ2-1; D might be TRBD2 (5 bases). With 4 bases removed from V and 3 bases from J, the gap between germline ends came to 10 bases. Germline-derived CDR1 and CDR2 are WNHNN and SYGVQD (reference sequence). The CDR3 length is 14 residues. The CDR3: CASSGRRDYNEQFF. CDR3 sequence (DNA): TGCGCCAGCAGTGGGCGCCGGGACTACAATGAGCAGTTCTTC.

The chain is built from TRBV9 and TRBJ2-6; D call uncertain. The CDR3 has 15 residues. The germline V and J ends were trimmed by 4 bases and 4 bases, with 12 bases remaining between them. CDR1 and CDR2 from the germline V gene are SGDLS and YYNGEE. The CDR3 loop is CASSISRSGANVLTF. The CDR3 nucleotides read TGTGCCAGCAGCATTAGTCGGTCCGGGGCCAACGTCCTGACTTTC.